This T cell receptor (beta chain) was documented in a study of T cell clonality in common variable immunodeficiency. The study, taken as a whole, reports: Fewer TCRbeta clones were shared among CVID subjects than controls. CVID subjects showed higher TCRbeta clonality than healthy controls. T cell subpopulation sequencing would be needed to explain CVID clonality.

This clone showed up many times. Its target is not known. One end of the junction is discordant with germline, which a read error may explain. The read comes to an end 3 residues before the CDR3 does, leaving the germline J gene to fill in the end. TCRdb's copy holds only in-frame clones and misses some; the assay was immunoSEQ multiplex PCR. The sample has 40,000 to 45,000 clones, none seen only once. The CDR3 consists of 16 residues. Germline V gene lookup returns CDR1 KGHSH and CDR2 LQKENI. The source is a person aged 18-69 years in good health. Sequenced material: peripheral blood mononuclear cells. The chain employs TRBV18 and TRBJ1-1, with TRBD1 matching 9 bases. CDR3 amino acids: CASSRGQGRSNTEAFF. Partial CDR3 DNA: TGTGCCAGTTCACGAGGACAGGGGAGGTCGAACACTGAA.